This is a list of T cell receptor beta chains from one sample in a study of blood T cells in healthy people across ages. TCRdb re-analysed the 5' RACE reads in MiXCR, keeping a single row per CDR3 protein. This table holds over 750,000 distinct CDR3 sequences, roughly 25% found once. The same data also went into a second study, on T cells of mothers and their children.

Sequenced input: blood. These receptors all come from a boy aged 10-17 years in good health. Both conserved end residues are part of each CDR3. A D gene is named only where the DNA matches it firmly. Clone size is shown for a subset of rows, as once, few, many or a class of expanded clone.

TRBD1,TRBJ1-2,.,TRBV19,TGTGCCAGTAGTATGAGACAGGGTTATGGCTACACCTTC,CASSMRQGYGYTF
TRBD1,TRBJ2-7,.,TRBV29-1,TGCAGCGCACAGGACAGGTCCTACGAGCAGTACTTC,CSAQDRSYEQYF
.,TRBJ2-5,few,TRBV7-8,TGTGCCAGCAGCCGTCGGGGGCCGGGCCCCGAAGAGACCCAGTACTTC,CASSRRGPGPEETQYF
TRBD1,TRBJ1-2,few,TRBV12-3/TRBV12-4,TGTGCCAGCAGTAGGGACAGTTATTATCGTGGCTACACCTTC,CASSRDSYYRGYTF
TRBD2,TRBJ2-7,.,TRBV20-1,TGCAGTGCTAGGTTAGGACTAGCGGGACTCTACGAGCAGTACTTC,CSARLGLAGLYEQYF
.,TRBJ2-7,few,TRBV28,TGTGCCAGCAGTTTAGTGACAGCTACAGCCTCCTACGAGCAGTACTTC,CASSLVTATASYEQYF
.,TRBJ1-1,few,TRBV27,TGTGCCAGCAGTTTTAAGGGCAACACTGAAGCTTTCTTT,CASSFKGNTEAFF
TRBD1,TRBJ2-5,few,TRBV6-5,TGTGCCAGCAGTCCTACAGGGGGAGTCCAAGAGACCCAGTACTTC,CASSPTGGVQETQYF
.,TRBJ1-1,.,TRBV4-3,TGCGCCAGCAGCCAGAGGACGGGGGTGTCGGCAGGGCATGAAGCTTTCTTT,CASSQRTGVSAGHEAFF
.,TRBJ2-5,.,TRBV6-1,TGTGCCAGCACTTCCCGGCGGAACCAAGAGACCCAGTACTTC,CASTSRRNQETQYF
TRBD2,TRBJ2-2,.,TRBV6-2/TRBV6-3,TGTGCCAGCAGTTACTTGGGGTTACCGGGACTAGCGGGATATGTGCGCACCGGGGAGCTGTTTTTT,CASSYLGLPGLAGYVRTGELFF
TRBD2,TRBJ2-3,.,TRBV20-1,TGCAGTGCTCTTGTCCAGACTAGCGGGAGGTGGGATACGCAGTATTTT,CSALVQTSGRWDTQYF
.,TRBJ2-7,few,TRBV28,TGTGCCAGCAGCGGACAGCCGGTCTACGAGCAGTACTTC,CASSGQPVYEQYF
TRBD1,TRBJ1-2,few,TRBV11-2,TGTGCCAGCAGCCCAGGGGGAGGGAAATATGGCTACACCTTC,CASSPGGGKYGYTF
.,TRBJ2-5,few,TRBV3-1,TGTGCCAGCAGCCCCCGGACACGAACGGGGGAGACCCAGTACTTC,CASSPRTRTGETQYF
TRBD1,TRBJ2-7,.,TRBV29-1,TGCAGCGTTGCGGGCCTCCGGGACAGCTACGAGCAGTACTTC,CSVAGLRDSYEQYF
TRBD1,TRBJ1-1,.,TRBV12-3/TRBV12-4,TGTGCCAGCAGCATCGGGACAGGGGGGAACACTGAAGCTTTCTTT,CASSIGTGGNTEAFF
TRBD2,TRBJ2-1,.,TRBV27,TGTGTCAGCAGACTTGGACTAGCGGCGAACAATGAGCAGTTCTTC,CVSRLGLAANNEQFF
.,TRBJ2-7,few,TRBV10-2,TGCGCCGCCGGGACAAAAACAACCTACGAGCAGTACTTC,CAAGTKTTYEQYF
TRBD1,TRBJ2-1,few,TRBV7-2,TGTGCCAGCAGCTCGGGACAGGGCTGGGATGAGCAGTTCTTC,CASSSGQGWDEQFF
TRBD2,TRBJ2-1,.,TRBV20-1,TGCAGTGCCAGAGGTGTGCTAGCGGGAGTCCATGAGCAGTTCTTC,CSARGVLAGVHEQFF
.,TRBJ2-7,.,TRBV2,TGTGCAGGAGGGCGTGATAACTACGAGCAGTACTTC,CAGGRDNYEQYF
TRBD1,TRBJ2-5,many,TRBV28,TGTGCCAGCAGTCCTAACGACAGGGACCAAGAGACCCAGTACTTC,CASSPNDRDQETQYF
.,TRBJ2-3,.,TRBV5-1,TGCGCCAGCAGCTTATTCCAGGGGGATACGCAGTATTTT,CASSLFQGDTQYF
.,TRBJ2-1,.,TRBV24-1,TGTGCCACCAGTGATTTAGCCAATGAGCAGTTCTTC,CATSDLANEQFF
.,TRBJ2-3,.,TRBV2,TGTGCCAGCGTACAGTCAGATACGCAGTATTTT,CASVQSDTQYF
TRBD1,TRBJ2-5,few,TRBV29-1,TGCAGCGTTGCACAGGGGGTAGGGGAGACCCAGTACTTC,CSVAQGVGETQYF
TRBD1,TRBJ1-4,.,TRBV5-1,TGCGCCAGCAGCCCGGGACAGGGAGAAAATGAAAAACTGTTTTTT,CASSPGQGENEKLFF
TRBD2,TRBJ2-1,.,TRBV20-1,TGCAGTGCTAGAACCCCTTTTAGCGGGAGGGCCCTCAATGAGCAGTTCTTC,CSARTPFSGRALNEQFF